This T cell receptor (beta chain) stems from a study of blood T cells in healthy people across ages. Each sample used at least 6 million PBMCs. A second roughly 7 to 12 cycle PCR used barcoded and J-beta primers. The study obtained at least 2.5 million CDR3-containing paired-end reads from every sample. TCRdb fed the 5' RACE reads into MiXCR, producing one record per CDR3 protein. This table has roughly 1.7 million distinct CDR3 sequences, around 35% appearing once. For this clonotype: Its antigen remains unidentified. A much larger clonotype is one base distant, so this may be a read error.

The CDR3 runs to 14 residues. The V gene's germline CDR1 is LGHDT and CDR2 YNNKEL (reference sequence). General observations from the study: Across the age range, TCR beta diversity per million T cells fell in a roughly linear way.

The genes are TRBV3-1 and TRBJ2-1; 7 bases align to TRBD1. Near its end, the DNA agrees better with TRBJ2-7, so the J call may be wrong. The source is a woman under 40 in good health. The sequencing input was blood. DNA for the CDR3: TGTGCCAGCACCCAAGGGGGCTCCTACAATGAGCAGTACTTC. This sequence encodes CASTQGGSYNEQYF.